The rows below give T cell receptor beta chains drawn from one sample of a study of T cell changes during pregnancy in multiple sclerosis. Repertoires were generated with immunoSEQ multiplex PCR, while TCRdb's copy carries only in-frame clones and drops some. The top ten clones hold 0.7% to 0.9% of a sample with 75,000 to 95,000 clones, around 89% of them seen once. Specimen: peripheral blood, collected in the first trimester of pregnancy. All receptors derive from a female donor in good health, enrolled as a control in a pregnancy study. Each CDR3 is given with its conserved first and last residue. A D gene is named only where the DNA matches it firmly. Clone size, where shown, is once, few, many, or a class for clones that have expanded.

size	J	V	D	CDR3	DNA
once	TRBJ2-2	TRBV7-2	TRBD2	CASSLRGLAGVKNTGELFF	TGTGCCAGCAGCTTACGGGGACTAGCGGGGGTTAAGAACACCGGGGAGCTGTTTTTT
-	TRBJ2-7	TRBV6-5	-	CASKTGSRYEQYF	TGTGCCAGCAAAACGGGATCACGGTACGAGCAGTACTTC
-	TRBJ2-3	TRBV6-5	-	CASSYRRTSTDTQYF	TGTGCCAGCAGTTACCGGAGGACTAGCACAGATACGCAGTATTTT
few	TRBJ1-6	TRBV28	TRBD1	CASRGQTNYNSPLHF	TGTGCCAGCAGGGGACAGACCAATTATAATTCACCCCTCCACTTT
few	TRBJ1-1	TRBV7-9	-	CASSLRAGVNTEAFF	TGTGCCAGCAGCCTCCGGGCGGGGGTGAACACTGAAGCTTTCTTT
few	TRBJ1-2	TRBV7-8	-	CASSFARGFSNYGYTF	TGTGCCAGCAGCTTTGCTCGGGGTTTCTCTAACTATGGCTACACCTTC
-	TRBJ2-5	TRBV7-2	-	CASSPQGGYQETQYF	TGTGCCAGCAGCCCCCAAGGGGGTTACCAAGAGACCCAGTACTTC
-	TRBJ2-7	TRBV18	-	CASSSAGNEQYF	TGTGCCAGCTCATCCGCCGGTAACGAGCAGTACTTC
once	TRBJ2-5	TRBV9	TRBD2	CASSEGFASGWGEQYF	TGTGCCAGCAGCGAGGGGTTTGCTAGCGGTTGGGGGGAGCAGTACTTC
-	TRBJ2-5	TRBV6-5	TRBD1	CASSSTTGAAETQYF	TGTGCCAGCAGTTCGACGACAGGGGCCGCGGAGACCCAGTACTTC
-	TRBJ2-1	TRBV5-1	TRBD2	CASSLGAGHGREQFF	TGCGCCAGCAGCTTGGGCGCCGGTCACGGGAGGGAGCAGTTCTTC
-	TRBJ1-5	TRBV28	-	CASTRILSNQPQHF	TGTGCCAGCACCCGCATACTTAGCAATCAGCCCCAGCATTTT
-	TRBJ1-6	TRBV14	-	CASSQGSYGSPLHF	TGTGCCAGCAGCCAAGGGTCCTACGGTTCACCCCTCCACTTT
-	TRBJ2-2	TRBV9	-	CASSVGLTGELFF	TGTGCCAGCAGCGTAGGACTAACCGGGGAGCTGTTTTTT
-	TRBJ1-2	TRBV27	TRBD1	CASKSPGTPGQGAVGGYTF	TGTGCCAGCAAATCCCCGGGGACTCCGGGACAGGGGGCGGTTGGGGGCTACACCTTC
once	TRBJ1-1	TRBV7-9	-	CASTLGWTENTEAFF	TGTGCCAGCACCCTGGGATGGACAGAAAACACTGAAGCTTTCTTT
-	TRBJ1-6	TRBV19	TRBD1	CASTPGDSSLTLHF	TGTGCCAGTACCCCTGGGGACAGTTCATTAACCCTCCACTTT
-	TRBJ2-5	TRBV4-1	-	CASSQDFEGWALQETQYF	TGCGCCAGCAGCCAAGATTTTGAGGGCTGGGCGCTCCAAGAGACCCAGTACTTC
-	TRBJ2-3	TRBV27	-	CASSLAGRGDTQYF	TGTGCCAGCAGTTTAGCAGGGCGGGGAGATACGCAGTATTTT
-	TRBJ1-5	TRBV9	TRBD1	CASSLGDRAGNQPQHF	TGTGCCAGCAGCTTGGGAGACAGGGCGGGCAATCAGCCCCAGCATTTT
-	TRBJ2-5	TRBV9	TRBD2	CASSVIAGGIETQYF	TGTGCCAGCAGCGTTATAGCGGGAGGGATAGAGACCCAGTACTTC
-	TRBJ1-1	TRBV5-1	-	CASSLALGGNTEAFF	TGCGCCAGCAGCTTGGCCCTGGGGGGGAACACTGAAGCTTTCTTT
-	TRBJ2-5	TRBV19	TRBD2	CASSVSASGGQSEETQYF	TGTGCCAGTAGCGTGTCGGCTAGCGGGGGGCAGAGTGAAGAGACCCAGTACTTC
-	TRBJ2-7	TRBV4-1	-	CASSQVEGDPYEQYF	TGCGCCAGCAGCCAAGTTGAGGGGGACCCCTACGAGCAGTACTTC
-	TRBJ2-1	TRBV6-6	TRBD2	CASSTYSGISYNEQFF	TGTGCCAGCAGTACCTATAGCGGGATCTCCTACAATGAGCAGTTCTTC
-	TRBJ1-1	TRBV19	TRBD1	CASYDRDGTEAFF	TGTGCCAGTTACGACAGGGACGGGACTGAAGCTTTCTTT
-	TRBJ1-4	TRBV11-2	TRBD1	CASSTQGGPNEKLFF	TGTGCCAGCAGCACACAGGGGGGACCTAATGAAAAACTGTTTTTT
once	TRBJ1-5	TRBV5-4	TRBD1	CASSLAQRTGGLSNQPQHF	TGTGCCAGCAGCTTAGCGCAAAGGACAGGGGGCCTGAGCAATCAGCCCCAGCATTTT
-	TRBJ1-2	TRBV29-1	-	CSVEAGGGGYTF	TGCAGCGTTGAGGCGGGGGGGGGCGGCTACACCTTC
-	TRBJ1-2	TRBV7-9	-	CASIAPGGYTF	TGTGCCAGCATTGCGCCGGGGGGCTACACCTTC
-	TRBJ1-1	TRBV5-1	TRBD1	CASSFFEGASTEAFF	TGCGCCAGCAGCTTTTTTGAGGGGGCGAGCACTGAAGCTTTCTTT
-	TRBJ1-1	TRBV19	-	CASSSFIGIGTEAFF	TGTGCCAGTAGTAGTTTTATCGGGATTGGAACTGAAGCTTTCTTT
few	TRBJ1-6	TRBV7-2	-	CASSLSGTRKNSPLHF	TGTGCCAGCAGCTTATCGGGGACAAGGAAGAATTCACCCCTCCACTTT
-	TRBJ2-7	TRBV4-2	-	CASSQRRTGSYEQYF	TGTGCCAGCAGCCAGAGGCGTACAGGATCCTACGAGCAGTACTTC
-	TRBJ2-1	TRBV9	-	CASSLRTVDEQFF	TGTGCCAGCAGCCTCCGGACAGTGGATGAGCAGTTCTTC
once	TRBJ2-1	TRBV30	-	CALSGDSNYNEQFF	TGTGCCTTATCCGGGGACTCAAACTACAATGAGCAGTTCTTC
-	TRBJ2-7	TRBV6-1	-	CASLQTVQTLYEQYF	TGTGCCAGCCTTCAGACGGTCCAGACACTCTACGAGCAGTACTTC
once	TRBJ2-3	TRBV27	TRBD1	CASSSRDRGQYTQYF	TGTGCCAGCAGTTCCCGGGACAGGGGGCAATATACGCAGTATTTT
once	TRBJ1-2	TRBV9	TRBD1	CASSVGGTGAPGYTF	TGTGCCAGCAGCGTAGGTGGGACAGGGGCTCCTGGCTACACCTTC
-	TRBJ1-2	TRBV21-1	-	CASSKAGLYGYTF	TGTGCCAGCAGCAAAGCAGGACTTTATGGCTACACCTTC
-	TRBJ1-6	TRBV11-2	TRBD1	CASSLGGTGNSPLHF	TGTGCCAGCAGCTTAGGAGGGACAGGGAATTCACCCCTCCACTTT
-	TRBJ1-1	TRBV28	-	CASSLSSTGNTEAFF	TGTGCCAGCAGTTTATCCTCGACAGGGAACACTGAAGCTTTCTTT
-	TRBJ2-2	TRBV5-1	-	CASSLDGGDTGELFF	TGCGCCAGCAGCTTGGATGGCGGGGACACCGGGGAGCTGTTTTTT
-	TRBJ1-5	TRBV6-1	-	CASRGGQNNQPQHF	TGTGCCAGCAGGGGTGGGCAGAATAATCAGCCCCAGCATTTT
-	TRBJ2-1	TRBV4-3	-	CASSQDVGGSYNEQFF	TGCGCCAGCAGCCAAGACGTGGGCGGGTCCTACAATGAGCAGTTCTTC
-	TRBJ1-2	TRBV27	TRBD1	CASRDRGPPYGYTF	TGTGCCAGCAGAGACAGGGGGCCCCCCTATGGCTACACCTTC
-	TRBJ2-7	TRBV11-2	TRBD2	CASSLDSGGEQYF	TGTGCCAGCAGCTTAGATTCGGGGGGGGAGCAGTACTTC
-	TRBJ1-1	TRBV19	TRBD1	CASTRGQDPPNTEAFF	TGTGCCAGTACCAGAGGACAGGATCCTCCTAACACTGAAGCTTTCTTT
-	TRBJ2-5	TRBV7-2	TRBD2	CASSPGLAGGQETQYF	TGTGCCAGCAGCCCCGGACTAGCGGGAGGGCAAGAGACCCAGTACTTC
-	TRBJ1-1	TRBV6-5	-	CASSYGGSTEAFF	TGTGCCAGCAGTTACGGGGGGAGCACTGAAGCTTTCTTT
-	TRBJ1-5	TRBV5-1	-	CASSTGEGTQPQHF	TGCGCCAGCAGCACGGGGGAGGGGACTCAGCCCCAGCATTTT
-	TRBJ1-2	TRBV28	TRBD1	CASSSSGGSNINYGYTF	TGTGCCAGCAGTTCCTCAGGGGGATCCAACATTAACTATGGCTACACCTTC
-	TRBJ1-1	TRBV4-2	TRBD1	CASSHRTGENTEAFF	TGTGCCAGCAGCCATCGGACAGGGGAGAACACTGAAGCTTTCTTT
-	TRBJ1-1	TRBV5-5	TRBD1	CASSLGTGAGTEAFF	TGTGCCAGCAGCCTCGGGACAGGGGCCGGGACTGAAGCTTTCTTT
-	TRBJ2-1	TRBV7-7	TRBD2	CASNLGAGGPHEQFF	TGTGCTAGCAACTTAGGGGCGGGAGGGCCCCATGAGCAGTTCTTC
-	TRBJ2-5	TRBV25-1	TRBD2	CASSFASGLKETQYF	TGTGCCAGCAGTTTCGCTAGCGGGCTAAAAGAGACCCAGTACTTC
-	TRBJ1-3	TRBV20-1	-	CSAGQWYF	TGCAGTGCTGGACAGTGGTATTTT
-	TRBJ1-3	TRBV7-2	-	CASSLRAGQGNTIYF	TGTGCCAGCAGCTTACGGGCAGGGCAAGGAAACACCATATATTTT
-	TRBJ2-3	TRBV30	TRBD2	CAWVSGSRADTQYF	TGTGCCTGGGTTAGCGGGAGTCGGGCAGATACGCAGTATTTT